This T cell receptor beta chain derives from a study of blood T cell repertoires in COVID-19. About the study: The United States, Italy and Spain supplied acute and convalescent COVID-19 samples.

Original processing methods: Reference gene primers were amplified, and this amplification served to estimate nucleated cell counts. The data were produced by immunoSEQ multiplex PCR, yet TCRdb's version contains in-frame clones alone and is incomplete. From that table come the V and J calls and clone size; the DNA was used to work out D and trimming. The repertoire holds roughly 160,000 clones, with around nine tenths as singletons. V was pared by 3 bases and J by 5 bases, with 5 bases of the junction left unmatched. The V gene's germline CDR1 is MDHEN and CDR2 SYDVKM. The CDR3 totals 14 residues. The sequence came from a man aged 50-59 years with acute or convalescent COVID-19. This chain uses TRBV28 with TRBJ1-2, with 8 bases aligning to TRBD1. The sample consisted of peripheral blood. CDR3 protein: CASSFADRVYGYTF. Written as DNA, the CDR3 is TGTGCCAGCAGTTTCGCGGACAGGGTGTATGGCTACACCTTC.